This entry concerns a single TCR beta chain. This clonotype is classified as medium-sized (0.01 to 0.1%). Its target antigen remains unknown. Per-base quality was not reported, and no clone a single base away is much larger than it. This specimen belongs to a study of circulating CD8 cells and anti-PD-1 response in melanoma (TCRdb year 2020). About the full investigation: Nivolumab was administered to patients intravenously at 3 mg/kg every 2 weeks. The melanoma cohort had about 13 patients, seven of whom got anti-PD-1 as first-line therapy, while the other six had previously had targeted therapy or immunotherapy. Patients with complete or partial responses were counted as responders, while patients with stable or progressive disease (RECIST v1.1) were counted as non-responders. A total of about 11 melanoma patients were included in the TCR repertoire analysis, 4 of them responders and 7 non-responders. On on-treatment samples, PD-1 was detected using a biotinylated anti-human IgG4 antibody. Overall study results and their limits: Repertoires were largely private between subsets, with under 8% of TRB clonotypes shared at M1; sharing was highest between DPOS and TIGIT. Only baseline and M1 samples from a small cohort with few responders were used in the published TCR repertoire comparisons. The cohort mixed treatment-naive and previously treated patients, which the authors noted could influence results. Tumor material was not accessible, so tumor reactivity was assessed by peptide assays on expanded sorted subsets instead. Because material was limited, experiments were generally done without replicates. Diversity was greatest in the DNEG repertoire, PD-1 and DPOS had similar and higher clonality, and TIGIT repertoires had the lowest diversity.

These reads were obtained on a NextSeq 500. The QIAseq Immune Repertoire RNA Library Kit, Human TCR Panel was used to prepare TCR libraries from around 15 ng of total RNA. Sequencing of the TCR libraries was done on an Illumina NextSeq with a Mid Output V2 kit and asymmetric 261x41 paired-end reads. Each TCR library was diluted to approximately 4.2 nM, after which the TCR libraries were pooled, denatured and loaded at roughly 0.98 pM. In the source study's methods: TCR FASTQ files were processed in the QIAGEN GeneGlobe Data Analysis Center, with downstream analysis in R 3.5.2. To get clonality, Shannon entropy was normalized by the log of the number of unique productive sequences and the result was subtracted from one. Fisher exact tests at 5% FDR, run separately within each subset, picked out TRA or TRB clonotypes whose abundance differed between baseline and M1. Clonotypes with differential abundance were put into four groups: emerging, expanding, contracting or non-expanding/contracting. Repertoire overlap between patients was measured with Morisita's overlap index. TCRdb took the public reads, trimmed them with fastp at Q25, ran MiXCR for clone calling and kept in-frame beta chains. Entries that share a CDR3 protein sequence are merged under the most common genes and DNA. Clone size and V and J calls follow TCRdb, not the original study. The sample table shows roughly 1,200 distinct CDR3 sequences, and just under 7.5% are seen once. The top ten hold approximately 15% of the sample.

CDR1 and CDR2, looked up from the germline V gene, are LGHNT and FRNRAP. At the junction V is shortened by 4 bases and J by 4 bases; bases outside the gene matches: 7. Including the terminal cysteine and phenylalanine, the CDR3 comprises 15 residues. The read is trimmed to its CDR3 DNA, 45 bases read in frame from base 1. Using a BD FACSAria II cell sorter, four subsets defined by PD-1 and/or TIGIT were sorted from live CD3+CD8+TCRalphabeta+ cells. To characterize how relevant each subset is to anti-PD-1 therapy response, circulating CD8 T cells were sorted into four subsets based on PD-1 and TIGIT expression. For each sorted CD8 T-cell subset, both the TCR alpha and TCR beta chains were sequenced. Peripheral blood was collected at three points: before the first anti-PD-1 injection, after two injections and after four injections. PBMCs were immediately isolated by Ficoll gradient centrifugation. Until use, PBMCs were kept cryopreserved in liquid nitrogen in RPMI containing roughly 20% FCS and roughly 9.5% DMSO. After thawing, PBMCs were stained with a viability dye plus antibodies against CD3, CD8alpha, TCRalphabeta, PD-1 and TIGIT. The RNeasy Kit was used to extract total RNA, and all samples had a RIN greater than 7.

This specimen consisted of CD8+ T cells from PBMCs, obtained at baseline or after one month of anti-PD-1 therapy (not recorded which). The clonotype originates from a human donor with melanoma. The chain employs TRBV12-5 and TRBJ2-1; 7 central nucleotides agree with TRBD1. The CDR3 region: CASGSTGTEYNEQFF. The nucleotides read TGTGCTAGTGGTTCTACCGGGACAGAATACAATGAGCAGTTCTTC. Reference TRBV12-5 and TRBJ2-1 proteins supply the regions before and after the CDR3; the full variable domain is: DARVTQTPRHKVTEMGQEVTMRCQPILGHNTVFWYRQTMMQGLELLAYFRNRAPLDDSGMPKDRFSAEMPDATLATLKIQPSEPRDSAVYFCASGSTGTEYNEQFFGPGTRLTVL.